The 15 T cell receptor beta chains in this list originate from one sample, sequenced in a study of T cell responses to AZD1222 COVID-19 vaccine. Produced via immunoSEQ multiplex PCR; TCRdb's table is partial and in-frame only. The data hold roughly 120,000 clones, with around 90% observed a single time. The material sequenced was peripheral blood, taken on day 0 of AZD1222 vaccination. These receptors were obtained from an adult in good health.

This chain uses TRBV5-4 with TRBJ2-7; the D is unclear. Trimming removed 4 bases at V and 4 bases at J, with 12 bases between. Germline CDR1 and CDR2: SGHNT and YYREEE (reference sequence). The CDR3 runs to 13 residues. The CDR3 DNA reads TGTGCCAGCAGCCTTGCCGGACCTTACGAGCAGTACTTC. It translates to CASSLAGPYEQYF. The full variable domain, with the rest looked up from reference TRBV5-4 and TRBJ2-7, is ETGVTQSPTHLIKTRGQQVTLRCSSQSGHNTVSWYQQALGQGPQFIFQYYREEENGRGNFPPRFSGLQFPNYSSELNVNALELDDSALYLCASSLAGPYEQYFGPGTRLTVT.

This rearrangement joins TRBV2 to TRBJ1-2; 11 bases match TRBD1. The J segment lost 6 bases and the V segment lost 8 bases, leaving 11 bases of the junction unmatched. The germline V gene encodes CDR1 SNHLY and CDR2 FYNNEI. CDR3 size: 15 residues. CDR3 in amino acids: CASRLGDRGIDGYTF. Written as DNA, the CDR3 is TGTGCCAGCCGCCTTGGGGACAGGGGGATCGATGGCTACACCTTC. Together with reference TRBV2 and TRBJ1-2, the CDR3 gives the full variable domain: EPEVTQTPSHQVTQMGQEVILRCVPISNHLYFYWYRQILGQKVEFLVSFYNNEISEKSEIFDDQFSVERPDGSNFTLKIRSTKLEDSAMYFCASRLGDRGIDGYTFGSGTRLTVV.

CDR3 protein: CASRPNTGFYGYTF. The CDR3 DNA reads TGTGCCAGCAGACCTAACACAGGGTTTTATGGCTACACCTTC. The chain couples TRBV3-1 (or the pseudogene TRBV3-2) to TRBJ1-2, with D possibly being TRBD1 (6 bases). V lost 6 bases, J lost 5 bases, and 16 bases lay in between. Germline assignment: CDR1 LGHDT and CDR2 YNNKEL (reference sequence). The CDR3 loop spans 14 amino acids.

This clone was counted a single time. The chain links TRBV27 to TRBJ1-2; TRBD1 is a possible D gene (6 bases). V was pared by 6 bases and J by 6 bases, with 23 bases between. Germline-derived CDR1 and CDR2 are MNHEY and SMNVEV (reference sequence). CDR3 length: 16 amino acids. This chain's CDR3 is CASSSHVRQDFDGYTF. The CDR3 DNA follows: TGTGCCAGCAGCAGCCATGTTCGACAGGATTTTGATGGCTACACCTTC.

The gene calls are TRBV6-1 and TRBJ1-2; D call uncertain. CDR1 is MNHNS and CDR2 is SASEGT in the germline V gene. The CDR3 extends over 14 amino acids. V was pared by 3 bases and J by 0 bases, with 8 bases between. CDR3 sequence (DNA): TGTGCCAGCAGTGACATACAAGCTAACTATGGCTACACCTTC. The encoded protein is CASSDIQANYGYTF.

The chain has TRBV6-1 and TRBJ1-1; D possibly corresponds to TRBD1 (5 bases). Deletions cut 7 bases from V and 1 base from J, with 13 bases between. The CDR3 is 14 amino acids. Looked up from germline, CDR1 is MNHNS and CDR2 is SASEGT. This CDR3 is CASTLAQANTEAFF. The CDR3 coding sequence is TGTGCCAGCACTTTGGCACAGGCGAACACTGAAGCTTTCTTT.

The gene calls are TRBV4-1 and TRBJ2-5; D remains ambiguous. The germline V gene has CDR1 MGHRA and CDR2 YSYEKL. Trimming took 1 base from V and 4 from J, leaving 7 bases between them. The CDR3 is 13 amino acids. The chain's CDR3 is CASSQVQAETQYF. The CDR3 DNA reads TGCGCCAGCAGCCAAGTTCAGGCAGAGACCCAGTACTTC.

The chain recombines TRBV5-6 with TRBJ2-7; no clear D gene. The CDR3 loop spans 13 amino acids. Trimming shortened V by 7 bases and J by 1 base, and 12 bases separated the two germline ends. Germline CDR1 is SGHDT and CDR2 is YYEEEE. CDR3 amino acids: CASSPHLSYEQYF. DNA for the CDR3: TGTGCCAGCTCCCCCCACCTATCCTACGAGCAGTACTTC.

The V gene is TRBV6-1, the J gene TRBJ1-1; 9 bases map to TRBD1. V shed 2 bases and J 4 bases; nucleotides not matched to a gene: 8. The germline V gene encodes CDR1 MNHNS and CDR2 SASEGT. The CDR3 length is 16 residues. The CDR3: CASSEPWDRVGTEAFF. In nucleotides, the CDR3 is TGTGCCAGCAGTGAACCTTGGGACAGGGTGGGCACTGAAGCTTTCTTT.

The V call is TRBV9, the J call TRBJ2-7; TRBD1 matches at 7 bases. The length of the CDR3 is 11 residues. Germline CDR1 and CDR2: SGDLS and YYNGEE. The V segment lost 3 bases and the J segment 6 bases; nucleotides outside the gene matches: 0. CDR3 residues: CASSGQGEQYF. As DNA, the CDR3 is TGTGCCAGCAGCGGACAGGGCGAGCAGTACTTC.

CDR3 nucleotides: TGCGCCAGCAGCCCCCCCAAGGACGGGGGAGGCACAGATACGCAGTATTTT. Protein sequence: CASSPPKDGGGTDTQYF. The chain couples TRBV5-1 to TRBJ2-3, with D tentatively TRBD2 (6 bases). This CDR3 has 17 residues. Germline CDR1 SGHRS, CDR2 YFSETQ. Trimming left V 4 bases short and J 1 base short, with 19 bases between. The full variable domain, in which reference TRBV5-1 and TRBJ2-3 provide the parts outside the CDR3, is KAGVTQTPRYLIKTRGQQVTLSCSPISGHRSVSWYQQTPGQGLQFLFEYFSETQRNKGNFPGRFSGRQFSNSRSEMNVSTLELGDSALYLCASSPPKDGGGTDTQYFGPGTRLTVL.

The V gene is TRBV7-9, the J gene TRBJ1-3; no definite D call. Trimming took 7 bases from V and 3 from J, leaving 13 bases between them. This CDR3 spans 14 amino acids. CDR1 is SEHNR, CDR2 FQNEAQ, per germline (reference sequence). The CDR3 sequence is CASNPSGVGNTIYF. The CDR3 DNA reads TGTGCCAGCAACCCCTCCGGGGTTGGAAACACCATATATTTT.

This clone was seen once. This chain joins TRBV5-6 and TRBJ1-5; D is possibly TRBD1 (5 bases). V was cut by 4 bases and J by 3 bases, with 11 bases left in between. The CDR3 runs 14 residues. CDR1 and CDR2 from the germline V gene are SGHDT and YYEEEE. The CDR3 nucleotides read TGTGCCAGCAGCACCGGGGCCCTCAATCAGCCCCAGCATTTT. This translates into CASSTGALNQPQHF.

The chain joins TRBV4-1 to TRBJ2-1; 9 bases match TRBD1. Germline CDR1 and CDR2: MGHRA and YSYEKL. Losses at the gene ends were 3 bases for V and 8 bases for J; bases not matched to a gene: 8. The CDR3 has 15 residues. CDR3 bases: TGCGCCAGCAGCCATGCCCGGACAGGGGCCGATGAGCAGTTCTTC. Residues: CASSHARTGADEQFF.

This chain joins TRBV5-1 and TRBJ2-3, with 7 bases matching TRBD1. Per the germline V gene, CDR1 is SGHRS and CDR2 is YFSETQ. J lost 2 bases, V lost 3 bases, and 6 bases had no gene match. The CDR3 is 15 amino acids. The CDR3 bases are TGCGCCAGCAGCTCACGACAGGGCCCCACAGATACGCAGTATTTT. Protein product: CASSSRQGPTDTQYF. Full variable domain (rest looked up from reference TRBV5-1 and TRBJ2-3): KAGVTQTPRYLIKTRGQQVTLSCSPISGHRSVSWYQQTPGQGLQFLFEYFSETQRNKGNFPGRFSGRQFSNSRSEMNVSTLELGDSALYLCASSSRQGPTDTQYFGPGTRLTVL.